This T cell receptor (beta chain) was sequenced in a study of T cell repertoires in cytomegalovirus infection. About the research overall: From public TCR beta signatures came an indication of both CMV infection and matching HLA type. Findings and caveats of the study: The cumulative frequency of public TCR beta families identified carriers of CMV plus the relevant HLA.

Each CDR3 protein is one row after TCRdb ran MiXCR on the reads. The sample consists of about 69,000 distinct CDR3 sequences, about 26% of them appearing once. The CDR3 is 14 amino acids. Trimming removed 2 bases from V and 0 bases from J, with 8 bases in between. CDR1 and CDR2 (germline): MNHEY, SMNVEV (reference sequence). On this clonotype itself: The antigen is undetermined.

The sequencing used CD8+ T cells from cultured PBMCs, collected from culture after CMV antigen stimulation. This sequence joins TRBV27 and TRBJ2-7; D uncertain. The origin of this receptor is a human donor in good health (CMV status not recorded). Some clones in this sample may be carry-over from other donors' samples. The CDR3 DNA reads as TGTGCCAGCAGTTTACGGGTGAGCTCCTACGAGCAGTACTTC. Translation: CASSLRVSSYEQYF.